A selection of T cell receptor beta chains follows, all from one sample in a study of tissue T cells after allogeneic stem cell transplantation. Some clones are missing from TCRdb's copy, which holds only in-frame ones; the method was immunoSEQ multiplex PCR. The sample has about 6,800 clones, less than 70% seen once. The source was duodenum tissue, collected at autopsy. These receptor sequences come from a female donor older than 55 with lung cancer. The CDR3 runs from the conserved cysteine through the conserved F or W. Fields, in order: D gene, V gene, J gene, CDR3 length, clone size, CDR3 protein, CDR3 DNA. The D gene is left open where the match is weak. Rows give clone size only sometimes, using once, few, many, or a class for an expanded clone.

NA,TRBV21-1,TRBJ1-3,15,NA,CASSKLDVVGNTIYF,TGTGCCAGCAGCAAACTGGATGTAGTTGGAAACACCATATATTTT
NA,TRBV7-9,TRBJ1-2,15,few,CASSRGGTGNYGYTF,TGTGCCAGCAGCCGTGGGGGAACAGGGAACTATGGCTACACCTTC
NA,TRBV11-2,TRBJ2-6,16,medium-sized,CASSLSGATGANVLTF,TGTGCCAGCAGCTTATCAGGGGCGACTGGGGCCAACGTCCTGACTTTC
NA,TRBV6-1,TRBJ2-1,13,once,CASSEEQYNEQFF,TGTGCCAGCAGTGAAGAACAGTACAATGAGCAGTTCTTC
NA,TRBV10-3,TRBJ1-2,15,few,CAISDSGTSNYGYTF,TGTGCCATCAGTGATTCCGGGACTTCTAACTATGGCTACACCTTC
NA,TRBV7-8,TRBJ2-7,14,NA,CASSFVEGAYEQYF,TGTGCCAGCAGCTTTGTGGAGGGGGCCTACGAGCAGTACTTC
TRBD1,TRBV6-2/TRBV6-3,TRBJ2-1,13,NA,CASSKVWTGGPFF,TGTGCCAGCAGTAAGGTGTGGACAGGGGGCCCGTTCTTC
NA,TRBV7-2,TRBJ1-2,11,NA,CASSPLRGYTF,TGTGCCAGCAGCCCCCTAAGAGGCTACACCTTC
NA,TRBV19,TRBJ1-5,15,NA,CASSWISLKNQPQHF,TGTGCCAGTAGTTGGATCTCGCTAAAAAATCAGCCCCAGCATTTT
NA,TRBV27,TRBJ2-1,13,NA,CASSLFRYNEQFF,TGTGCCAGCAGTTTATTCCGGTACAATGAGCAGTTCTTC
TRBD2,TRBV6-1,TRBJ2-2,15,NA,CASSSLGRDTGELFF,TGTGCCAGCAGTTCTCTCGGGAGGGACACCGGGGAGCTGTTTTTT
NA,TRBV12-3/TRBV12-4,TRBJ1-1,13,NA,CASSFPGGTEAFF,TGTGCCAGCAGTTTCCCCGGAGGAACTGAAGCTTTCTTT
NA,TRBV5-1,TRBJ2-3,17,few,CASSLAVEQTRTDTQYF,TGCGCCAGCAGCTTGGCTGTCGAGCAAACAAGGACAGATACGCAGTATTTT
TRBD1,TRBV19,TRBJ1-2,15,NA,CASSIGGTDHYSYTF,TGTGCCAGTAGTATAGGAGGGACAGATCACTATAGCTACACCTTC
NA,TRBV5-6,TRBJ1-4,16,once,CASSLVGARGNEKLFF,TGTGCCAGCAGCTTGGTTGGGGCACGAGGTAATGAAAAACTGTTTTTT
NA,TRBV2,TRBJ1-5,13,NA,CASYAGDNQPQHF,TGTGCCAGCTACGCAGGGGACAATCAGCCCCAGCATTTT
TRBD1,TRBV4-1,TRBJ1-1,14,NA,CASSQGQWLSEAFF,TGCGCCAGCAGCCAGGGACAGTGGTTATCTGAAGCTTTCTTT
NA,TRBV29-1,TRBJ2-1,15,medium-sized,CSVEGLEISPNEQFF,TGCAGCGTTGAAGGATTGGAAATTAGTCCGAATGAGCAGTTCTTC
NA,TRBV18,TRBJ1-2,14,once,CASSPQGVAYGYTF,TGTGCCAGCTCACCGCAAGGGGTTGCCTATGGCTACACCTTC
NA,TRBV11-2,TRBJ1-4,13,once,CASSGGINEKLFF,TGTGCCAGCAGCGGAGGTATTAATGAAAAACTGTTTTTT
NA,TRBV9,TRBJ2-5,14,NA,CASNGRGTQETQYF,TGTGCCAGCAACGGTCGGGGGACCCAAGAGACCCAGTACTTC
NA,TRBV19,TRBJ1-2,14,few,CASSIGGREPRYTF,TGTGCCAGTAGTATAGGCGGACGAGAGCCCCGCTACACCTTC
NA,TRBV21-1,TRBJ1-2,13,NA,CASSKDPIYGYTF,TGTGCCAGCAGCAAAGACCCTATATATGGCTACACCTTC
TRBD2,TRBV12-3/TRBV12-4,TRBJ2-1,13,few,CASRGTSGAFQFF,TGTGCCAGCAGGGGGACTAGCGGGGCTTTCCAGTTCTTC
NA,TRBV2,TRBJ2-5,15,NA,CASSDPWTRGETQYF,TGTGCCAGCAGTGATCCGTGGACTAGGGGGGAGACCCAGTACTTC
NA,TRBV11-2,TRBJ2-3,15,NA,CASSEIRAQRDTQYF,TGTGCCAGCAGCGAGATTCGGGCTCAAAGGGATACGCAGTATTTT
NA,TRBV7-2,TRBJ2-7,11,NA,CASSKDYEQYF,TGTGCCAGCAGTAAAGACTACGAGCAGTACTTC
NA,TRBV30,TRBJ1-5,14,large,CAWSLLGGNQPQHF,TGTGCCTGGAGCCTCTTAGGGGGAAATCAGCCCCAGCATTTT
TRBD2,TRBV7-2,TRBJ2-5,15,NA,CASSLGWGGQETQYF,TGTGCCAGCAGCTTAGGGTGGGGGGGACAAGAGACCCAGTACTTC
TRBD1,TRBV6-2/TRBV6-3,TRBJ2-7,14,NA,CASSYSGQNYEQYF,TGTGCCAGCAGTTACTCGGGACAGAACTACGAGCAGTACTTC
TRBD1,TRBV18,TRBJ2-3,15,medium-sized,CASSPRQGYTDTQYF,TGTGCCAGCTCACCCCGACAGGGATACACAGATACGCAGTATTTT
TRBD1,TRBV7-2,TRBJ1-2,16,NA,CASSLGGTARGYGYTF,TGTGCCAGCAGCTTAGGGGGGACAGCCAGAGGGTATGGCTACACCTTC
NA,TRBV5-6,TRBJ1-6,15,NA,CASSFTSGYNSPLHF,TGTGCCAGCAGCTTTACGAGTGGATATAATTCACCCCTCCACTTT
NA,TRBV6-1,TRBJ2-7,12,few,CASSEKQYEQYF,TGTGCCAGCAGTGAAAAGCAATACGAGCAGTACTTC
TRBD1,TRBV11-2,TRBJ1-6,15,large,CASSDRDRGYSPLHF,TGTGCCAGCAGCGACCGGGACAGGGGTTATTCACCCCTCCACTTT
NA,TRBV2,TRBJ2-6,14,NA,CASSGRESANVLTF,TGTGCCAGCAGTGGTAGGGAGTCGGCCAACGTCCTGACTTTC
NA,TRBV7-6,TRBJ2-5,16,NA,CASSLRPREGGETQYF,TGTGCCAGCAGCTTACGGCCGAGGGAAGGAGGGGAGACCCAGTACTTC
NA,TRBV5-3,TRBJ1-5,16,few,CARSLGREDCNQPQHF,TGTGCCAGAAGCTTGGGGAGGGAGGATTGCAATCAGCCCCAGCATTTT
TRBD1,TRBV5-1,TRBJ2-7,15,NA,CASSPSGTAILEQYF,TGCGCCAGCAGCCCTTCCGGGACAGCGATTTTAGAGCAGTACTTC
TRBD1,TRBV6-2/TRBV6-3,TRBJ2-7,16,NA,CASSYHNRGGSYEQYF,TGTGCCAGCAGTTACCATAACAGGGGCGGCTCCTACGAGCAGTACTTC
NA,TRBV5-1,TRBJ1-2,12,few,CASSLGLDGYTF,TGCGCCAGCAGCTTGGGACTGGATGGCTACACCTTC
NA,TRBV12-5,TRBJ1-2,17,NA,CASGPVAPRGANYGYTF,TGTGCTAGTGGTCCGGTTGCCCCCCGGGGCGCAAACTATGGCTACACCTTC
NA,TRBV2,TRBJ1-1,15,NA,CASTSPGDLNTEAFF,TGTGCCAGCACCTCCCCCGGCGACCTGAACACTGAAGCTTTCTTT
NA,TRBV4-3,TRBJ1-4,15,few,CASSSRRITNEKLFF,TGCGCCAGCAGCTCCCGACGGATAACTAATGAAAAACTGTTTTTT
NA,TRBV2,TRBJ2-5,13,NA,CASSGGARETQYF,TGTGCCAGCAGTGGAGGGGCACGAGAGACCCAGTACTTC
TRBD1,TRBV6-5,TRBJ1-2,13,NA,CASSYRDRRGYTF,TGTGCCAGCAGTTACAGGGACAGGCGCGGCTACACCTTC
TRBD1,TRBV4-1,TRBJ1-5,14,NA,CASSGQAVRQPQHF,TGCGCCAGCAGCGGACAGGCAGTTCGGCAGCCCCAGCATTTT
TRBD1,TRBV9,TRBJ2-2,15,NA,CASSGDRAGTGELFF,TGTGCCAGCAGCGGGGACAGGGCGGGCACCGGGGAGCTGTTTTTT